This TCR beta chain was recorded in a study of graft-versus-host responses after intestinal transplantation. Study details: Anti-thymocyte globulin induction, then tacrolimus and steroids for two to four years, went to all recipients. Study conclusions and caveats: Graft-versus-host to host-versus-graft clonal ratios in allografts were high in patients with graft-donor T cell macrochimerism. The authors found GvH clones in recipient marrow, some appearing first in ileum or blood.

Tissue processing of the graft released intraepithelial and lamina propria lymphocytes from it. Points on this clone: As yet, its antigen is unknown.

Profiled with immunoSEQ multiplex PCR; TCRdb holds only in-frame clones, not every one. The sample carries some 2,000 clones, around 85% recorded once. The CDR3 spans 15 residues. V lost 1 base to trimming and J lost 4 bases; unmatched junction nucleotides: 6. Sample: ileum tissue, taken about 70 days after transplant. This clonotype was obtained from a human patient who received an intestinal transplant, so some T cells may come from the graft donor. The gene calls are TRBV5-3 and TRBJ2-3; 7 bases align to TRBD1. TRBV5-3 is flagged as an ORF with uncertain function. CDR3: CARSLNRGFPDTQYF. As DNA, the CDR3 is TGTGCCAGAAGCTTGAACAGGGGATTCCCAGATACGCAGTATTTT.